This T cell receptor beta chain was captured in a study of cytomegalovirus exposure and HLA in healthy donors. With 60 Vbeta and 13 Jbeta primers, the PCR was carried out. TCRdb's copy holds only in-frame clones and misses some; the assay was immunoSEQ multiplex PCR. This table lists roughly 200,000 clones. Sample: PBMCs. This receptor was identified in a girl aged 2-10 years in good health and CMV-seropositive.

DNA for the CDR3: TGTGCCAGCAGCCAATACGACAGCCTCGTTAGCGGGAGGGCCCCCTACGAGCAGTACTTC. Encoded protein: CASSQYDSLVSGRAPYEQYF. This chain joins TRBV7-3 and TRBJ2-7; 11 bases map to TRBD2. V shed 5 bases and J 2 bases; nucleotides not matched to a gene: 20. In germline, CDR1 is SGHTA, CDR2 FQGTGA. The CDR3 runs 20 residues.